This T cell receptor beta chain stems from a study of T cell clones after liver transplantation. Study at large: TCRbeta sequencing after a pre-transplant mixed lymphocyte reaction identified graft-donor-reactive clones, later tracked in post-transplant blood. Subjects received no induction therapy and standard immunosuppression until randomization at 12-24 months post-transplant. Draws occurred before transplant, before withdrawal, and after complete or failed withdrawal.

Assay: immunoSEQ multiplex PCR; the TCRdb copy retains only in-frame clones and omits some. Of more than 75,000 clones in the sample, about 84% were seen once. The input for sequencing was CD4+ T cells from blood, taken roughly 3.5 years after liver transplant. The clonotype was recovered from a human patient who received a liver transplant. Some T cells here may be from the graft donor.

The CDR3 reads CASTTSYEQYF. CDR3 DNA sequence: TGTGCCAGCACCACGTCCTACGAGCAGTACTTC. The chain carries TRBV28 and TRBJ2-7; D unclear. With 7 bases removed from V and 1 base from J, the gap between germline ends came to 5 bases. Looked up from germline, CDR1 is MDHEN and CDR2 is SYDVKM. The CDR3 runs to 11 residues.